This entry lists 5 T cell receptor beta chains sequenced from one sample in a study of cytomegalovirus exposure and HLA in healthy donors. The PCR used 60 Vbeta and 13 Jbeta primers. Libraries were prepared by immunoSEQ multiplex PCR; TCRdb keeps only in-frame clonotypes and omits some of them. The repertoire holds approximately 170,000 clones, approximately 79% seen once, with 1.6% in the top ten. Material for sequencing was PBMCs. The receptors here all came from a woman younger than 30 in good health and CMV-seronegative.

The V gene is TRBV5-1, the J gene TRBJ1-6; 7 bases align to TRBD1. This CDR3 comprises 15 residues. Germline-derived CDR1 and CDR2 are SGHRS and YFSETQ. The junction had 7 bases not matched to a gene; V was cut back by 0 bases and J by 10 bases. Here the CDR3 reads CASSLAVRGDSPLHF. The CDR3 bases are TGCGCCAGCAGCTTGGCCGTCAGGGGGGACTCACCCCTCCACTTT.

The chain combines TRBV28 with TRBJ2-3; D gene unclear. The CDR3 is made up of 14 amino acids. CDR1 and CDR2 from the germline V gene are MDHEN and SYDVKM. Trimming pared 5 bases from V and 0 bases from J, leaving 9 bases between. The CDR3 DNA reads TGTGCCAGCAGTCTAATACGGAGCACAGATACGCAGTATTTT. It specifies CASSLIRSTDTQYF.

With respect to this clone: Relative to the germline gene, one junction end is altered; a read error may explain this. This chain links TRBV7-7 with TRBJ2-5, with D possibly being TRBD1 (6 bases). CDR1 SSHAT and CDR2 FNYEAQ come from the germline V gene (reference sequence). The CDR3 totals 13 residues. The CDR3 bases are TGTGCTAGCAGCTGGACAGACCAAGAGACCCAGTACTTC. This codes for CASSWTDQETQYF.

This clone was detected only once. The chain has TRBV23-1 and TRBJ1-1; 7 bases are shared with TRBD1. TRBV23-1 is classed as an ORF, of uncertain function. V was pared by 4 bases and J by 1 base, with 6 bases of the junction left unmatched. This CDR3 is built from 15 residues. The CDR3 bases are TGCGCCAGCAGTCCCTTGACAGGGAAGAACACTGAAGCTTTCTTT. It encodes CASSPLTGKNTEAFF.

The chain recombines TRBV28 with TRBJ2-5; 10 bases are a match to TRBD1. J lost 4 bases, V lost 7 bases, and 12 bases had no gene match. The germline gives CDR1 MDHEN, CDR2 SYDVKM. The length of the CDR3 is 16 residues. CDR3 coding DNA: TGTGCCAGCAAGGCCCCCGGGACAGGGGACGGAGAGACCCAGTACTTC. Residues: CASKAPGTGDGETQYF.